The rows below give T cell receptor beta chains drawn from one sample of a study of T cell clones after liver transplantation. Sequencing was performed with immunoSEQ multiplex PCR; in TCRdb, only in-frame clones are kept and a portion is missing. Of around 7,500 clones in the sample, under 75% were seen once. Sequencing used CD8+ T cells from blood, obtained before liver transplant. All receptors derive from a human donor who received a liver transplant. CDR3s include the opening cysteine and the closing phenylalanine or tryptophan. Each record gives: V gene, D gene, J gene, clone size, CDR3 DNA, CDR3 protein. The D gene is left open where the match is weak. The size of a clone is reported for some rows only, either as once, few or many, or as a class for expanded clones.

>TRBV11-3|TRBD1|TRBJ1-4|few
TGTGCCAGCAGCTTAGAATTGGTCCCACAGGGGGATGAAAAACTGTTTTTT
CASSLELVPQGDEKLFF
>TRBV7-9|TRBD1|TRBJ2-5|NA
TGTGCCAGCAGCCGCGACAGGGCCCTCGAGACCCAGTACTTC
CASSRDRALETQYF
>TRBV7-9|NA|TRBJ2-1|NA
TGTGCCAGCAGCTTAGGAGTGGGTTATGAGCAGTTCTTC
CASSLGVGYEQFF
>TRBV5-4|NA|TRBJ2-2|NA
TGTGCCAGCAGAGGAGGGGGGATAACCGGGGAGCTGTTTTTT
CASRGGGITGELFF
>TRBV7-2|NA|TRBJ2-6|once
TGTGCCAGCAGCTTAGCTTTAGGGGACAAATCTTCTGGGGCCAACGTCCTGACTTTC
CASSLALGDKSSGANVLTF
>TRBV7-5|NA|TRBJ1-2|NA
TGTGTCAGAAGCCTAACAGGCGTTTCCAACTATGGCTACACCTTC
CVRSLTGVSNYGYTF
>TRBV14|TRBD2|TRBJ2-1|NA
TGTGCCAGCAGCGGGGGACTAGCTTACAATGAGCAGTTCTTC
CASSGGLAYNEQFF
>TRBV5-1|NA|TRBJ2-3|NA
TGCGCCAGCAGCTTGGGGGGGGAGTCCACAGATACGCAGTATTTT
CASSLGGESTDTQYF
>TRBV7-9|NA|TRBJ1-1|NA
TGTGCCAGCAGCCATAGACAGGACACTGAAGCTTTCTTT
CASSHRQDTEAFF
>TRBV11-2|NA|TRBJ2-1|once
TGTGCCAGCAGCCGGTGGAATAATGAGCAGTTCTTC
CASSRWNNEQFF
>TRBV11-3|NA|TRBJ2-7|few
TGTGCCAGCAGCCCCGGTAGGGGGGTCTCCTACGAGCAGTACTTC
CASSPGRGVSYEQYF
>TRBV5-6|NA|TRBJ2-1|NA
TGTGCCAGCAGCTTTGAGTCTAAACCATATGAGCAGTTCTTC
CASSFESKPYEQFF
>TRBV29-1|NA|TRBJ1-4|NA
TGCAGCGTGTGGGCCGGTATGGGGGCAACTAATGAAAAACTGTTTTTT
CSVWAGMGATNEKLFF
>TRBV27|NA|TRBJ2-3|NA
TGTGCCAGCACCTCCGGGGATACGCAGTATTTT
CASTSGDTQYF
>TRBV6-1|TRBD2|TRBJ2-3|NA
TGTGCCAGCAGTGAACTCTCGGGAGGGCCAGATACGCAGTATTTT
CASSELSGGPDTQYF
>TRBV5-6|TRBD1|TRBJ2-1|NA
TGTGCCAGCATCCCCGGGACAGGGCTCTACAATGAGCAGTTCTTC
CASIPGTGLYNEQFF